A single sample gave rise to the 15 T cell receptor beta chains below, sequenced in a study of shared clonotypes between healthy human individuals. Positively selected for CCR7, the CD45RO-negative cells used as naive CD8 cells excluded terminally differentiated effector memory CD45RA+ cells. The table came from immunoSEQ multiplex PCR; TCRdb's copy has only in-frame clones and leaves some out. The data contain roughly 2.1 million clones, around 93% of them singletons. The sequenced sample was naive CD8+ T cells from PBMCs. These receptors were obtained from a young man in good health. Some clones in this sample may be carry-over from other donors' samples.

CDR3 nucleotides: TGCGCCAGCAGCTTGGGGCAGGGTGGTAAAACTGAAGCTTTCTTT. This translates into CASSLGQGGKTEAFF. The rearrangement joins TRBV5-1 to TRBJ1-1, with TRBD1 as a possible D gene (5 bases). The CDR3 extends over 15 amino acids. V lost 0 bases and J lost 5, with 14 bases in between. Looked up from germline, CDR1 is SGHRS and CDR2 is YFSETQ. The complete variable domain, with remaining parts taken from reference TRBV5-1 and TRBJ1-1, reads KAGVTQTPRYLIKTRGQQVTLSCSPISGHRSVSWYQQTPGQGLQFLFEYFSETQRNKGNFPGRFSGRQFSNSRSEMNVSTLELGDSALYLCASSLGQGGKTEAFFGQGTRLTVV.

A single count supports this clone. The rearrangement joins TRBV7-3 to TRBJ2-1, with a weak D call TRBD1 (6 bases). The ends were cut back, 2 bases at V and 6 bases at J, with 17 bases in the middle. The CDR3 sequence is 16 residues long. Germline-derived CDR1 and CDR2 are SGHTA and FQGTGA. The CDR3 bases are TGTGCCAGCAGCTTACGAGGGGGAGTAGGCCTCAATGAGCAGTTCTTC. Translated, it gives CASSLRGGVGLNEQFF.

CDR3 DNA sequence: TGTGCCAGCAGTTTTATGGTCGAGTGGCTAGCGGGAGTCGAGCAGTACTTC. This gives the protein CASSFMVEWLAGVEQYF. This rearrangement joins TRBV28 to TRBJ2-7; 10 bases match TRBD2. There are 17 residues in the CDR3. Germline V gives CDR1 MDHEN, CDR2 SYDVKM. V shed 3 bases and J 6 bases; nucleotides not matched to a gene: 14.

The chain employs TRBV7-8 and TRBJ1-3; D is perhaps TRBD1 (6 bases). Trimming left V 2 bases short and J 4 bases short, with 15 bases between. Germline CDR1 SGHVS, CDR2 FQNEAQ. CDR3 length: 16 amino acids. This CDR3 reads CASSLLSGAKGNTIYF. The DNA of the CDR3 is TGTGCCAGCAGCTTACTTTCAGGGGCTAAGGGAAACACCATATATTTT. The variable domain in full, with the rest retrieved from reference TRBV7-8 and TRBJ1-3, is GAGVSQSPRYKVAKRGQDVALRCDPISGHVSLFWYQQALGQGPEFLTYFQNEAQLDKSGLPSDRFFAERPEGSVSTLKIQRTQQEDSAVYLCASSLLSGAKGNTIYFGEGSWLTVV.

This rearrangement joins TRBV15 to TRBJ1-5; no reliable D call. CDR3 size: 17 residues. Germline CDR1 is LNHNV and CDR2 is YYDKDF (reference sequence). V gave up 0 bases and J gave up 3 bases, with 15 bases separating them. CDR3 in DNA: TGTGCCACCAGCAGAGATCGTCTCGGTTCGACCAATCAGCCCCAGCATTTT. This translates into CATSRDRLGSTNQPQHF.

This chain links TRBV7-9 with TRBJ2-7, with D possibly being TRBD1 (5 bases). The V gene's germline CDR1 is SEHNR and CDR2 FQNEAQ (reference sequence). V was clipped by 6 bases and J by 0 bases, with 9 bases between them. The CDR3 contains 13 residues. CDR3 protein: CASSDSISYEQYF. The CDR3 DNA is TGTGCCAGCAGTGACAGTATCTCCTACGAGCAGTACTTC.

The V gene is TRBV2, the J gene TRBJ1-1, with 7 nucleotides matching TRBD1. The germline V gene has CDR1 SNHLY and CDR2 FYNNEI. The CDR3 is made up of 16 amino acids. The junction had 14 bases not matched to a gene; V was cut back by 5 bases and J by 5 bases. The CDR3 region is CASSTVRTGADTEAFF. The CDR3 DNA reads as TGTGCCAGCAGTACCGTTCGGACAGGAGCCGATACTGAAGCTTTCTTT. Drawing the rest from reference TRBV2 and TRBJ1-1, the complete variable domain is EPEVTQTPSHQVTQMGQEVILRCVPISNHLYFYWYRQILGQKVEFLVSFYNNEISEKSEIFDDQFSVERPDGSNFTLKIRSTKLEDSAMYFCASSTVRTGADTEAFFGQGTRLTVV.

The V call is TRBV6-1, the J call TRBJ2-2; D gene ambiguous. The length of the CDR3 is 12 residues. Germline CDR1 MNHNS, CDR2 SASEGT. Trimming removed 6 bases at V and 3 bases at J, with 5 bases between. CDR3 sequence (DNA): TGTGCCAGCAGATCCTACACCGGGGAGCTGTTTTTT. As protein: CASRSYTGELFF.

The chain is built from TRBV7-9 and TRBJ1-2; TRBD1 might be the D (5 bases). The CDR3 has 14 residues. The V end was cut by 6 bases, the J end by 2 bases, with 13 bases between. Per the germline V gene, CDR1 is SEHNR and CDR2 is FQNEAQ (reference sequence). CDR3 in amino acids: CASRPSQGNYGYTF. In nucleotides, the CDR3 is TGTGCCAGCAGGCCTAGTCAGGGCAACTATGGCTACACCTTC.

This clone was observed a handful of times. The chain is built from TRBV27 and TRBJ1-2, with 11 bases lining up with TRBD1. The CDR3 totals 14 residues. J lost 5 bases, V lost 8 bases, and 7 bases had no gene match. Germline V gives CDR1 MNHEY, CDR2 SMNVEV (reference sequence). The CDR3 loop is CASAEGQGVYGYTF. CDR3 coding DNA: TGTGCCAGCGCAGAGGGACAGGGGGTATATGGCTACACCTTC.

V gene TRBV28 combines with J gene TRBJ1-2; D possibly corresponds to TRBD1 (5 bases). CDR3 length equals 13 residues. Germline loops: CDR1 MDHEN, CDR2 SYDVKM. Trimming removed 6 bases at V and 1 base at J, with 9 bases between. CDR3 residues: CASSWGLNYGYTF. The CDR3 nucleotides are TGTGCCAGCAGCTGGGGACTTAACTATGGCTACACCTTC.

The V and J genes are TRBV6-1 and TRBJ2-7; no firm D call. Germline V gives CDR1 MNHNS, CDR2 SASEGT. The V end was cut by 0 bases, the J end by 2 bases, with 11 bases between. The CDR3 totals 15 residues. DNA of the CDR3: TGTGCCAGCAGTGAAGCGAGTACAGCCCCCTACGAGCAGTACTTC. It is translated as CASSEASTAPYEQYF.

The J gene is TRBJ2-7, the V gene TRBV28, with TRBD1 matching over 9 bases. CDR1 MDHEN and CDR2 SYDVKM come from the germline V gene. This CDR3 has 15 residues. With 1 base clipped from V and 5 bases from J, the junction kept 6 bases outside the gene matches. CDR3 coding DNA: TGTGCCAGCAGTTTATTGGGGACAGGGTCCCACGAGCAGTACTTC. Protein: CASSLLGTGSHEQYF. The full variable domain, its missing parts supplied by reference TRBV28 and TRBJ2-7, is DVKVTQSSRYLVKRTGEKVFLECVQDMDHENMFWYRQDPGLGLRLIYFSYDVKMKEKGDIPEGYSVSREKKERFSLILESASTNQTSMYLCASSLLGTGSHEQYFGPGTRLTVT.

The genes are TRBV11-2 and TRBJ2-7; TRBD1 matches at 7 bases. This CDR3 is built from 11 residues. Germline loops: CDR1 SGHAT, CDR2 FQNNGV. Unmatched junction bases numbered 3, after V lost 9 bases and J lost 4 bases. CDR3 DNA sequence: TGTGCCAGTTCAGGGGGTTACGAGCAGTACTTC. This gives the protein CASSGGYEQYF.

The chain carries TRBV25-1 and TRBJ2-2; 7 nucleotides agree with TRBD2. The CDR3 covers 16 residues. Germline lookup yields CDR1 MGHDK and CDR2 SYGVNS. J gave up 1 base and V 4 bases, and 6 bases lay outside the gene matches. This chain's CDR3 is CASSVRLAENTGELFF. Written as DNA, the CDR3 is TGTGCCAGCAGTGTACGACTAGCAGAGAACACCGGGGAGCTGTTTTTT.